The sequence of this TCR beta chain was determined in a study of cytomegalovirus exposure and HLA in healthy donors. The wider study: When 398 donors were genotyped, approximately 81% of them were found to fall in the Caucasian-associated ancestry cluster.

Study outcomes and limitations: Other equally common chains were less clonally expanded than HLA-associated TCR beta chains, a later analysis showed.

PCR used 60 Vbeta primers and 13 Jbeta primers. The assay was immunoSEQ multiplex PCR, and TCRdb's table has in-frame clones only and misses some. The sample consists of 150,000 or so clones, roughly 77% of them appearing once. Concerning this clone itself: As yet, its antigen is unknown.

This TCR was recovered from a young man in good health and CMV-seropositive. Specimen: PBMCs.

CDR3 amino acids: CASSTVTGANSNQPQHF. CDR3 coding DNA: TGTGCCAGTAGTACCGTGACAGGGGCAAATAGCAATCAGCCCCAGCATTTT. This chain joins TRBV19 and TRBJ1-5; 8 bases agree with TRBD1. Germline V CDR1 and CDR2: LNHDA, SQIVND (reference sequence). The CDR3 is 17 amino acids. With V trimmed by 4 bases and J by 0 bases, 8 bases remained unmatched.